These 9 T cell receptor beta chains share one sample of origin, sequenced in a study of control samples from healthy donors and cancer patients. Profiling relied on immunoSEQ multiplex PCR, and the TCRdb table lists in-frame clones only, not all of them. The sample lists 120,000 or so clones; 80% to 90% were seen once. Source material: blood. The source of these receptors is a man in his forties in good health.

This chain uses TRBV10-3 with TRBJ2-1, with TRBD2 matching 13 bases. Germline CDR1 reads ENHRY; CDR2 reads SYGVKD. Trimming cost V 6 bases and J 10 bases; bases outside gene matches: 3. CDR3 length: 13 amino acids. The CDR3: CAISRTSGGEQFF. The CDR3 DNA is TGTGCCATCAGCCGGACTAGCGGGGGAGAGCAGTTCTTC.

The chain links TRBV6-5 to TRBJ1-2, with D possibly TRBD1 on 6 matching bases. The CDR3 consists of 12 residues. Trimming stripped 5 bases from V and 4 bases from J, with 8 bases between. Germline V gene sequence: CDR1 MNHEY, CDR2 SVGAGI. The CDR3 is CASSTTGYGYTF. CDR3 coding DNA: TGTGCCAGCAGTACGACAGGCTATGGCTACACCTTC.

The chain employs TRBV7-2 and TRBJ2-7; the D is unclear. The CDR3 covers 13 residues. Germline loops: CDR1 SGHTA, CDR2 FQGNSA. V was shortened by 5 bases and J by 1 base, with 9 bases between the two germline ends. The DNA for the CDR3 is TGTGCCAGCAGCGCCAGAAATTCCTACGAGCAGTACTTC. This gives the protein CASSARNSYEQYF.

V usage is TRBV6-5 and J usage is TRBJ1-1, with TRBD1 identical over 10 bases. The V gene end was trimmed by 7 bases and the J gene end by 3 bases; junction bases not matched to a gene: 5. CDR1 and CDR2 (germline): MNHEY, SVGAGI. CDR3 size: 14 residues. The CDR3, as DNA: TGTGCCAGCAAGGGACAGGGGTCAGACACTGAAGCTTTCTTT. Translated, it gives CASKGQGSDTEAFF.

The V gene is TRBV5-1, the J gene TRBJ2-2; TRBD2 aligns across 9 bases. Per germline, CDR1 SGHRS and CDR2 YFSETQ. This CDR3 is built from 14 residues. V shed 5 bases, J shed 2 bases, and the junction held 1 base outside the gene matches. Written as DNA, the CDR3 is TGCGCCAGCAGAGCGGGGGGTAACACCGGGGAGCTGTTTTTT. Protein sequence: CASRAGGNTGELFF.

The rearrangement links TRBV7-2 to TRBJ1-1; tentatively, D is TRBD1 (5 bases). Germline loops: CDR1 SGHTA, CDR2 FQGNSA. V lost 4 bases, J lost 1 base, and 13 bases lay in between. This CDR3 spans 15 amino acids. Written as DNA, the CDR3 is TGTGCCAGCAGCTCGATATCCGGGGCGAACACTGAAGCTTTCTTT. Translation gives CASSSISGANTEAFF.

The rearrangement links TRBV4-3 to TRBJ2-7, with a tentative D call TRBD2 (6 bases). The V gene's germline CDR1 is LGHNA and CDR2 YSLEER. The CDR3 is made up of 14 amino acids. The germline V and J ends were trimmed by 4 bases and 0 bases, with 10 bases remaining between them. CDR3 sequence reads: CASSPGTHSYEQYF. As DNA, the CDR3 is TGCGCCAGCAGCCCCGGGACTCACTCCTACGAGCAGTACTTC.

This chain uses TRBV25-1 with TRBJ2-3; unclear D gene. With 5 bases removed from V and 3 bases from J, the gap between germline ends came to 3 bases. Germline-derived CDR1 and CDR2 are MGHDK and SYGVNS. This CDR3 is built from 11 residues. The CDR3 region has the DNA TGTGCCAGCAGTCGAACAGATACGCAGTATTTT. It specifies CASSRTDTQYF.

The chain employs TRBV4-3 and TRBJ1-2; 7 bases are a match to TRBD1. Germline CDR1 is LGHNA and CDR2 is YSLEER. The CDR3 loop spans 15 amino acids. V was pared by 0 bases and J by 4 bases, with 5 bases of the junction left unmatched. The CDR3 DNA reads as TGCGCCAGCAGCCAAGATAGGGGGCTCGGCTATGGCTACACCTTC. Amino acids: CASSQDRGLGYGYTF.